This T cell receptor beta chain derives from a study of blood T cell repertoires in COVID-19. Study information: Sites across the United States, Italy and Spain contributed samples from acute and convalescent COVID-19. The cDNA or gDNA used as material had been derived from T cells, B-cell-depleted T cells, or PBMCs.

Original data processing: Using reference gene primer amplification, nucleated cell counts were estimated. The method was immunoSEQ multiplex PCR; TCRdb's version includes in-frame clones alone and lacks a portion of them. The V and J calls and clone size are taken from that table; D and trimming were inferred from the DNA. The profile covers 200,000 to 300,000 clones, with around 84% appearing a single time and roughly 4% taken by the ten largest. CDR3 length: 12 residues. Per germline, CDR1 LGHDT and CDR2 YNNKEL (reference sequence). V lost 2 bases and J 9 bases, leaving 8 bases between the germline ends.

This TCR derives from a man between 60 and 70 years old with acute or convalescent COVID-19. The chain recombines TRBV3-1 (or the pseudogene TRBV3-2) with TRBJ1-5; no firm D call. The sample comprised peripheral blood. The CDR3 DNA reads TGTGCCAGCAGCCAAAGGGAGGGGCCCCAGCATTTT. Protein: CASSQREGPQHF.